The source of this T cell receptor (beta chain) is a study of PD-1 blockade in classical Hodgkin lymphoma. General observations from the study: There remain no defined causes for the repertoire differences, which possibly reflect disease activity or prior therapy. By cycle point C4D1, TCR diversity had risen significantly in CD4+ cells (but not CD8+ cells). According to reports, newly diagnosed patients had lower baseline TCR diversity than healthy donors, and relapsed/refractory patients had lower baseline TCR diversity still.

Every one of the patients relapsed after autologous stem cell transplantation (brentuximab vedotin exposure was variable). When best responses were assessed, they were complete response, partial response or progressive disease. The protocol was immunoSEQ multiplex PCR, while the TCRdb copy is restricted to in-frame clones and leaves out a portion. The sample lists under 110,000 clones; more than 85% were seen once. Trimming removed 2 bases from V and 0 bases from J, with 8 bases in between. The CDR3 has 14 amino acids. CDR1 is GTSNPN and CDR2 is SVGIG in the germline V gene (reference sequence). Of note for this clone: The antigen remains unidentified.

This sequence was found in a human donor with classical Hodgkin lymphoma. This material consisted of peripheral blood mononuclear cells (PBMCs), taken before the second cycle of nivolumab. The gene calls are TRBV30 and TRBJ1-3; possible D gene TRBD1, 5 bases. This chain's CDR3 is CAWSRGYSGNTIYF. The CDR3 nucleotides are TGTGCCTGGAGTAGGGGATACTCTGGAAACACCATATATTTT.